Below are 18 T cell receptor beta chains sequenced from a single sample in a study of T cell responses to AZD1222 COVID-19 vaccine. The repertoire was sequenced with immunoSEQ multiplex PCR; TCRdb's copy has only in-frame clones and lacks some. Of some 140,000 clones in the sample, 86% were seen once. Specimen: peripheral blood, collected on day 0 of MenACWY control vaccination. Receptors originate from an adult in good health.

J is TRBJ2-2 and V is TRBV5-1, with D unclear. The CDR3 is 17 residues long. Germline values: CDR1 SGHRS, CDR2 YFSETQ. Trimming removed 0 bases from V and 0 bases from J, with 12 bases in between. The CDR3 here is CASSLVGLAANTGELFF. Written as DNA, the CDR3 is TGCGCCAGCAGCTTGGTCGGCTTAGCCGCGAACACCGGGGAGCTGTTTTTT.

CDR3: CSASVGNDKKLFF. The CDR3 bases are TGCAGTGCTAGTGTAGGGAACGATAAAAAACTGTTTTTT. The gene calls are TRBV20-1 and TRBJ1-4; D gene unclear. Trimming removed 3 bases at V and 9 bases at J, with 14 bases between. Germline V gene data show CDR1 as DFQATT and CDR2 as SNEGSKA (reference sequence). The CDR3 contains 13 residues.

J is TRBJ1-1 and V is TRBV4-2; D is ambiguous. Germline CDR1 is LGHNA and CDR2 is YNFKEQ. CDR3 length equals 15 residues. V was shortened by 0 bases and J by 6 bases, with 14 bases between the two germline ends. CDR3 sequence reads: CASSQESVAGSEAFF. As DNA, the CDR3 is TGTGCCAGCAGCCAAGAATCAGTCGCGGGATCTGAAGCTTTCTTT.

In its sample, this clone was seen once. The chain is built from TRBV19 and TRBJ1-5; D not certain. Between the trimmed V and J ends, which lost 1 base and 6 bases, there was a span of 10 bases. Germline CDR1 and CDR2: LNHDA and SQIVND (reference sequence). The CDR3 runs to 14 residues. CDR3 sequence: CASSIVWGSQPQHF. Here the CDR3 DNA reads TGTGCCAGTAGTATAGTTTGGGGTAGTCAGCCCCAGCATTTT.

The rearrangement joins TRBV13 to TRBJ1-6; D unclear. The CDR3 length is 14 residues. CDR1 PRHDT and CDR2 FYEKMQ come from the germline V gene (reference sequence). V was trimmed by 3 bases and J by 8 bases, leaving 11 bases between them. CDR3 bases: TGTGCCAGCAGCTTCGGCAGAATTTATTCACCCCTCCACTTT. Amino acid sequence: CASSFGRIYSPLHF. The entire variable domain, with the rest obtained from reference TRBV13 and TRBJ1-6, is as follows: AAGVIQSPRHLIKEKRETATLKCYPIPRHDTVYWYQQGPGQDPQFLISFYEKMQSDKGSIPDRFSAQQFSDYHSELNMSSLELGDSALYFCASSFGRIYSPLHFGNGTRLTVT.

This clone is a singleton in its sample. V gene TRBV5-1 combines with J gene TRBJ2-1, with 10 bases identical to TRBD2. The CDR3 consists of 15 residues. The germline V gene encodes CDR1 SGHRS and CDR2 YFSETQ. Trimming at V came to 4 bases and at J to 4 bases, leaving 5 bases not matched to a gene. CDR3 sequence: CASSPGLAEYNEQFF. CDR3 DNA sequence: TGCGCCAGCAGCCCCGGACTAGCGGAGTACAATGAGCAGTTCTTC.

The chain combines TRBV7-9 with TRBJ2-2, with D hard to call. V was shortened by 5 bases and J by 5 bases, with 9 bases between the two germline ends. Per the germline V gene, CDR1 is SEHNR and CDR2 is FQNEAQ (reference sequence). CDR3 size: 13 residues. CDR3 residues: CASSVSETGELFF. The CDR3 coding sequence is TGTGCCAGCAGCGTGAGTGAGACCGGGGAGCTGTTTTTT.

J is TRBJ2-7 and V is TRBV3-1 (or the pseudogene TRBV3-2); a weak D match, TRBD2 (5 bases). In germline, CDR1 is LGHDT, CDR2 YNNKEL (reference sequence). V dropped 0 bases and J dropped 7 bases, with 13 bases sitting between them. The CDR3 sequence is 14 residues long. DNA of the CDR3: TGTGCCAGCAGCCAAGATAGCGCCCAGAGGGAGCAGTACTTC. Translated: CASSQDSAQREQYF.

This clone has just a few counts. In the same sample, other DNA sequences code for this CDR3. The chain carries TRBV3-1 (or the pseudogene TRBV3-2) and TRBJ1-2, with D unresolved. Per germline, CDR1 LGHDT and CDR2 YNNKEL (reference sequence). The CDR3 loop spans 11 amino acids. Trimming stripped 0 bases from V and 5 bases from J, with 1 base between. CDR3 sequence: CASSQDYGYTF. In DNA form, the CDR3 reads TGTGCCAGCAGCCAAGATTATGGCTACACCTTC.

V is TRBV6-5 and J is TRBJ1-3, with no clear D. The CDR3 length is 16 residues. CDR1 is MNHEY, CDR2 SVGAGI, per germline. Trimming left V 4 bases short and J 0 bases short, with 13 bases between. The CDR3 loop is CASSWRPEGSGNTIYF. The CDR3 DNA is TGTGCCAGCAGTTGGCGGCCTGAGGGCTCTGGAAACACCATATATTTT.

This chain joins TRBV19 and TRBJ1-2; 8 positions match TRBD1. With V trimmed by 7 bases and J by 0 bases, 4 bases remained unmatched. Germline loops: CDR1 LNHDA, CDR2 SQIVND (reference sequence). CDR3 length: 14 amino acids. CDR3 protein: CASTGTGANYGYTF. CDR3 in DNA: TGTGCCAGTACCGGGACAGGAGCTAACTATGGCTACACCTTC.

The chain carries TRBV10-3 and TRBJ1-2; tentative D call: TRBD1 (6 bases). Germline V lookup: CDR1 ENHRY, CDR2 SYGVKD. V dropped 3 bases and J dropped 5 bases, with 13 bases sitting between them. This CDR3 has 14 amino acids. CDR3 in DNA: TGTGCCATCAGTGATCAGGACAGAGAATATGGCTACACCTTC. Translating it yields CAISDQDREYGYTF.

The DNA of the CDR3 is TGTGCCAGCAGCCCCCTCGGCCGGGATCAGCCCCAGCATTTT. Protein sequence: CASSPLGRDQPQHF. The chain has TRBV2 and TRBJ1-5, with D unresolved. The CDR3 is made up of 14 amino acids. Looked up from germline, CDR1 is SNHLY and CDR2 is FYNNEI. V lost 6 bases and J lost 5, with 14 bases in between.

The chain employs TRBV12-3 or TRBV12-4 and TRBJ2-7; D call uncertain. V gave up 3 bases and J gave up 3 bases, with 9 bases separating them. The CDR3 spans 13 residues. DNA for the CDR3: TGTGCCAGCAGTTTCTTCCTGGGCTACGAGCAGTACTTC. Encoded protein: CASSFFLGYEQYF.

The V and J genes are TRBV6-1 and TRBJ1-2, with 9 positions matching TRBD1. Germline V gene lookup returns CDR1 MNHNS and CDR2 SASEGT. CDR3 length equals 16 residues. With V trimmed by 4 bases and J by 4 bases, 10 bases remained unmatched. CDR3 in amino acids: CASSASGTGISYGYTF. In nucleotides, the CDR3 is TGTGCCAGCAGTGCTTCCGGGACAGGGATTTCCTATGGCTACACCTTC.

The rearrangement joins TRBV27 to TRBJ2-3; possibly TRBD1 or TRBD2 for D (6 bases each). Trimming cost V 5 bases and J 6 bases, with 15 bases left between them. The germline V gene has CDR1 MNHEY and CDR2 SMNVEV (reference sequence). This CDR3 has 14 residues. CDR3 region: CASSPGGGIDTQYF. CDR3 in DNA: TGTGCCAGCAGTCCTGGGGGCGGGATCGATACGCAGTATTTT.

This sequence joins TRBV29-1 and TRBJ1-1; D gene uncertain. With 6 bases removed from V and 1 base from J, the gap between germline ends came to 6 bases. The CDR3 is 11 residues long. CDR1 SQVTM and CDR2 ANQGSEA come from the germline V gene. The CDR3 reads CSVLWNTEAFF. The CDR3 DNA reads TGCAGCGTCCTGTGGAACACTGAAGCTTTCTTT. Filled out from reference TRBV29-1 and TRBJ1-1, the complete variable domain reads SAVISQKPSRDICQRGTSLTIQCQVDSQVTMMFWYRQQPGQSLTLIATANQGSEATYESGFVIDKFPISRPNLTFSTLTVSNMSPEDSSIYLCSVLWNTEAFFGQGTRLTVV.

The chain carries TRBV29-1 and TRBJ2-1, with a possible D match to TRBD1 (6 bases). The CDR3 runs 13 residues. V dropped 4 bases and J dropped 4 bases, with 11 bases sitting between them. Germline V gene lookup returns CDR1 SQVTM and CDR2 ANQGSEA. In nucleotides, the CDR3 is TGCAGCGTTGGTGGGACACAATACAATGAGCAGTTCTTC. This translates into CSVGGTQYNEQFF.